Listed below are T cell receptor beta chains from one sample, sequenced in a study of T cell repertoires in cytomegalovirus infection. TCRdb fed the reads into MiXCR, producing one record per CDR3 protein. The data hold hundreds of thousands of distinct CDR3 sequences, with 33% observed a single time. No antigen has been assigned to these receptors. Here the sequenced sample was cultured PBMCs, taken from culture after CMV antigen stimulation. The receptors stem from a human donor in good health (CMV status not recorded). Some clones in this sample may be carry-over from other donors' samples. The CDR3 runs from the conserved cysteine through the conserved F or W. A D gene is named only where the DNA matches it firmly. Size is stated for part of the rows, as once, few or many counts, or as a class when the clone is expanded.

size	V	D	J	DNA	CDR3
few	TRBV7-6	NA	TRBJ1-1	TGTGCCAGCAGCTTAGCCCGCCACGGGAACACTGAAGCTTTCTTT	CASSLARHGNTEAFF
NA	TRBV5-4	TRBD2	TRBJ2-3	TGTGCCAGCAGCTTGGCGGGTAGCGGGGGGGCCGAGTATTTT	CASSLAGSGGAEYF
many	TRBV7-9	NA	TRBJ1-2	TGTGCCAGCAGCCTAGCATCCCGGGTTGGCTACACCTTC	CASSLASRVGYTF
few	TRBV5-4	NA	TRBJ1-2	TGTGCCAGCAGCGCTAACCCGGGCCCTCCGCGCGGCTACACCTTC	CASSANPGPPRGYTF
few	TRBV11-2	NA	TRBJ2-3	TGTGCCAGCAAAGGGACTTTCGGCGCAGATACGCAGTATTTT	CASKGTFGADTQYF
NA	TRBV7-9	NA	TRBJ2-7	TGTGCCAGCAGCTTAGAAGGGGTCTCCTACGAGCAGTACTTC	CASSLEGVSYEQYF
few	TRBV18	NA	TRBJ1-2	TGTGCCAGCTCACCATTGCGAAATGAAGCTAACTATGGCTACACCTTC	CASSPLRNEANYGYTF
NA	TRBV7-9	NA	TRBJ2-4	TGTGCCAGCAGCCCCCGTCTCCCACCATCAGGGGAGAAAAACATTCAGTACTTC	CASSPRLPPSGEKNIQYF
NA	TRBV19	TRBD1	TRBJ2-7	TGTGCCAGTAGTATGAGAGGGGGCAACTACGAGCAGTACTTC	CASSMRGGNYEQYF
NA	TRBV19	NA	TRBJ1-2	TGTGCCAGTAGGTGGGACGGGAACTATGGCTACACCTTC	CASRWDGNYGYTF
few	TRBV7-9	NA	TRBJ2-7	TGTGCCAGCAGCTCCTCTGACGGGTACGAGCAGTACTTC	CASSSSDGYEQYF
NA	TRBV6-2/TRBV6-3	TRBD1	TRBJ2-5	TGTGCCAGCAGTTACTCCCGGACAGGGAGGATTGAGACCCAGTACTTC	CASSYSRTGRIETQYF
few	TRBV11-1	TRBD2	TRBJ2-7	TGTGCCAGCAGCGACGGCGGCGCGGGGGGAAAGGGCGAGCAGTACTTC	CASSDGGAGGKGEQYF
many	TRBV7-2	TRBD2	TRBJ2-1	TGTGCCAGCAGCTTAAGGGGACTAGCGGGAGGTTGGGACAATGAGCAGTTCTTC	CASSLRGLAGGWDNEQFF
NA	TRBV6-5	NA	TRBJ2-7	TGTGCCAGCAGTTACTCGACAGGCGAGCAGTACTTC	CASSYSTGEQYF
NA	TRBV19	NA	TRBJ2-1	TGTGCCAGTAGTATGGGGAGCTACAATGAGCAGTTCTTC	CASSMGSYNEQFF
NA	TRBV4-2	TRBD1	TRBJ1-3	TGTGCCAGCAGCCAACGGGACAGTGGAAACACCATATATTTT	CASSQRDSGNTIYF
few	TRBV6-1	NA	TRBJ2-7	TGTGCCAGTAAGTCCTACGAGCAGTACTTC	CASKSYEQYF
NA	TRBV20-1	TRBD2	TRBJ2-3	TGCAGTGCTAGACGAAGCGGGAGGGCCCGGGATACGCAGTATTTT	CSARRSGRARDTQYF
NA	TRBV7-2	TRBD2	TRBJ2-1	TGTGCCAGCAGCCTTAGCGGGGGGGCCGAATACAATGAGCAGTTCTTC	CASSLSGGAEYNEQFF
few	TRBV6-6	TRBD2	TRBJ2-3	TGTGCCAGCAGTTACTCGAGCGGGAGGCACGCAGATACGCAGTATTTT	CASSYSSGRHADTQYF
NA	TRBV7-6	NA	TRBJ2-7	TGTGCCATCTCTCTCCAGGCCCAGGGCTACGAGCAGTACTTC	CAISLQAQGYEQYF
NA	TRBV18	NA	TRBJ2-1	TGTGCCAGCTCGTCAAGGGGGGTCTCCTACAATGAGCAGTTCTTC	CASSSRGVSYNEQFF
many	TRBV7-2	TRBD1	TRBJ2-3	TGTGCTACAGCGAGGGGGCCGAAAGATACGCAGTATTTT	CATARGPKDTQYF
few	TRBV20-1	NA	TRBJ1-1	TGCATGGCCCTGCCTGGCTTCTTCGCTTTCTTT	CMALPGFFAFF
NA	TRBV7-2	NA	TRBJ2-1	TGTGCCAGCACCCTAAACTCGGACAATGAGCAGTTCTTC	CASTLNSDNEQFF
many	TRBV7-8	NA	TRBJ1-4	TGTGCCAGCAGCTTAGGGGTTCGGGGCCGTGAAAAACTGTTTTTT	CASSLGVRGREKLFF
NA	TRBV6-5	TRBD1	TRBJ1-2	TGTGCCAGCAGCTCCCTCGGGACAGGGGTGTATGGCTACACCTTC	CASSSLGTGVYGYTF
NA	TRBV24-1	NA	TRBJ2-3	TGTGCCACGAGGGGGTCAAGCGATACGCAGTATTTT	CATRGSSDTQYF
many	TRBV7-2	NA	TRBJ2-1	TGTGCCAGCAGCGCAAGACACAGCTCCTACAATGAGCAGTTCTTC	CASSARHSSYNEQFF
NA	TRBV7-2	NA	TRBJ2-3	TGTGCCAGCAGCTCCATGGTGGGGCAGTATTTT	CASSSMVGQYF
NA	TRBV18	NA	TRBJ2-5	TGTGCCAGCTCACCGGGGCGGAACGAGGAGACCCAGTACTTC	CASSPGRNEETQYF
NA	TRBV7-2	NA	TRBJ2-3	TGTGCCAGCAGCTTAGAAGCGGTAAAGCAGTATTTT	CASSLEAVKQYF
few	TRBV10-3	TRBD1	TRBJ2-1	TGTGCCACCGGGGACAGGGGGCGATTCGGTAATGAGCAGTTCTTC	CATGDRGRFGNEQFF
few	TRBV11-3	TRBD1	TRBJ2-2	TGTGCCAGCAGCTCCGATGGGACAGTTGGTGGGGAGCTGTTTTTT	CASSSDGTVGGELFF
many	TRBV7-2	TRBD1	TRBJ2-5	TGTGCCAGCAGCTTCCGGGACAGGGGGCGACCCCAGTACTTC	CASSFRDRGRPQYF
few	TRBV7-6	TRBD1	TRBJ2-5	TGTGCCAGCAAGGCCCGGGACAGCCCAAAAGAGACCCAGTACTTC	CASKARDSPKETQYF
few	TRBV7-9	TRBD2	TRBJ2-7	TGTGCCAGCAGCTTAGAGGGAGGGAGAGGACAGTACTTC	CASSLEGGRGQYF
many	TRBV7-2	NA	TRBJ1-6	TGTGCCAGCAGCTTAGTGGCAGGGGACTCACCCCTCCACTTT	CASSLVAGDSPLHF
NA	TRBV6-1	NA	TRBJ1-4	TGTGCCAGCAGTGAAGCGCAAGGGGTGGTCGGTGAAAAACTGTTTTTT	CASSEAQGVVGEKLFF
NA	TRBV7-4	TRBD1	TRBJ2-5	TGTGCCAGCAGCTCGGACAGGGTGCTTGAGACCCAGTACTTC	CASSSDRVLETQYF
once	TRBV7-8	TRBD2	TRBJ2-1	TGTGCCAGCAGCCTCCTTAGTGGACTAGCGGGAGGATTGAATGAGCAGTTCTTC	CASSLLSGLAGGLNEQFF
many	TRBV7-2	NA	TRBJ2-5	TGTGCCAGCAGCTTGTTACGGGGAAGGCAAGAGACCCAGTACTTC	CASSLLRGRQETQYF